This entry lists 31 T cell receptor beta chains sequenced from one sample in a study of CD8 T cells in ankylosing spondylitis. Findings and limits, study-wide: Roughly eight highly homologous variants made up a TCR beta motif that seemed to typify ankylosing spondylitis blood.

TCRdb fed the 5' RACE reads into MiXCR, producing one record per CDR3 protein. The table shows about 540,000 distinct CDR3 sequences, with roughly 13% occurring only once. For these receptors, no antigen is known. Source material: blood, either unsorted or a sorted T cell fraction (not recorded which). These receptors came from a male donor with ankylosing spondylitis.

This chain connects TRBV3-1 to TRBJ2-7, with 7 bases identical to TRBD1. Per the germline V gene, CDR1 is LGHDT and CDR2 is YNNKEL (reference sequence). Trimming took 4 bases from V and 7 from J; bases not matched to a gene: 7. CDR3 length: 13 residues. The CDR3 DNA is TGTGCCAGCAGCCCCAGACAGGGCTCTGAGCAGTACGTC. Protein product: CASSPRQGSEQYV.

This clonotype was found a few times. The genes are TRBV6-2 or TRBV6-3 and TRBJ2-7, with D possibly matching TRBD1 (6 bases). The V gene lost 4 bases and the J gene lost 4 bases, with 20 bases spanning the gap. Looked up from germline, CDR1 is MNHEY and CDR2 is SVGEGT. The CDR3 runs 16 residues. DNA for the CDR3: TGTGCCAGCAGTTCTGATCCACTCCAGGGGCTTTACGAGCAGTACTTC. Encoded protein: CASSSDPLQGLYEQYF.

In its sample, this clonotype was seen a few times. The chain uses TRBV20-1 and TRBJ2-3; D remains ambiguous. This CDR3 is built from 12 residues. The V end was cut by 6 bases, the J end by 7 bases, with 14 bases between. Germline loops: CDR1 DFQATT, CDR2 SNEGSKA (reference sequence). The CDR3: CSAATLENTQYF. As DNA, the CDR3 is TGCAGTGCCGCGACATTGGAGAATACGCAGTATTTT.

The rearrangement joins TRBV19 to TRBJ2-4; possibly TRBD1 or TRBD2 for D (5 bases each). Germline loops: CDR1 LNHDA, CDR2 SQIVND (reference sequence). This CDR3 is 14 amino acids long. V was pared by 3 bases and J by 2 bases, with 8 bases between. The CDR3 sequence: CASSIWGTKNIQYF. The CDR3 DNA follows: TGTGCCAGTAGTATTTGGGGGACCAAAAACATTCAGTACTTC.

This clonotype was recorded many times. J is TRBJ1-6 and V is TRBV20-1, with D perhaps matching TRBD1 (6 bases). Germline-derived CDR1 and CDR2 are DFQATT and SNEGSKA (reference sequence). The CDR3 runs 15 residues. V was trimmed by 6 bases and J by 8 bases, leaving 20 bases between them. CDR3 residues: CSASPLDRDYSPLHF. Written as DNA, the CDR3 is TGCAGTGCCTCCCCCCTGGACAGAGATTATTCACCCCTCCACTTT.

A few counts support this clonotype. The rearrangement uses TRBV12-3 or TRBV12-4 and TRBJ1-5, with TRBD1 matching 7 bases. This CDR3 is 14 amino acids long. J lost 4 bases, V lost 4 bases, and 4 bases had no gene match. The CDR3 spells CASSYDRVNQPQHF. The CDR3 DNA sequence: TGTGCCAGCAGTTACGACAGGGTTAATCAGCCCCAGCATTTT.

This clonotype was observed a handful of times. The chain carries TRBV7-9 and TRBJ1-3; D ambiguous. The CDR3 spans 14 residues. Trimming cost V 0 bases and J 4 bases, with 7 bases left between them. Germline CDR1 SEHNR, CDR2 FQNEAQ (reference sequence). CDR3 bases: TGTGCCAGCAGCTTAGCGATGGAGGGAAACACCATATATTTT. Protein product: CASSLAMEGNTIYF.

This clonotype was counted only a few times. J is TRBJ1-2 and V is TRBV28, with 7 bases identical to TRBD1. Unmatched junction bases numbered 6, after V lost 7 bases and J lost 4 bases. This CDR3 spans 13 amino acids. The germline CDR1 and CDR2 sequences are MDHEN and SYDVKM. The CDR3, as DNA: TGTGCCAGCACCGCGGACAGGCGCTATGGCTACACCTTC. Translating it yields CASTADRRYGYTF.

This clonotype has only a few counts. The chain combines TRBV7-8 with TRBJ2-3, with 9 bases matching TRBD2. Germline CDR1 and CDR2: SGHVS and FQNEAQ. This CDR3 spans 17 amino acids. V gave up 3 bases and J gave up 1 base; unmatched junction bases: 8. The CDR3 spells CASSFSGSSPGTDTQYF. The CDR3 nucleotides read TGTGCCAGCAGCTTTAGCGGGAGTTCACCCGGCACAGATACGCAGTATTTT.

This clonotype was detected ten times or more. The chain has TRBV3-1 and TRBJ2-1; 8 bases align to TRBD2. Per germline, CDR1 LGHDT and CDR2 YNNKEL (reference sequence). This CDR3 comprises 15 residues. Losses at the gene ends were 1 base for V and 7 bases for J; bases not matched to a gene: 6. DNA for the CDR3: TGTGCCAGCAGCCAAGGGACTAGCTGGGCGAATGAGCAGTTCTTC. Its translation is CASSQGTSWANEQFF.

The V gene is TRBV7-8, the J gene TRBJ2-7, with 9 bases lining up with TRBD1. Germline V gene data show CDR1 as SGHVS and CDR2 as FQNEAQ. Trimming removed 5 bases from V and 3 bases from J; junction bases left unmatched: 8. CDR3 length equals 15 residues. CDR3 loop: CASSPQGTGNYEQYV. CDR3 DNA sequence: TGTGCCAGCAGCCCTCAAGGGACAGGGAACTACGAGCAGTACGTC.

This chain connects TRBV11-2 to TRBJ2-3, with D perhaps TRBD1 or TRBD2 (6 bases each). Trimming took 5 bases from V and 2 from J, leaving 17 bases between them. Germline V gives CDR1 SGHAT, CDR2 FQNNGV. This CDR3 spans 16 amino acids. In DNA, the CDR3 is TGTGCCAGCAGCCCCGAGGGGGGACGCGACACAGATACGCAGTATTTT. It translates to CASSPEGGRDTDTQYF.

Details on this clonotype: A clone one base away is much larger, so this may be a read error. The rearrangement joins TRBV29-1 to TRBJ1-1; the D is unclear. Germline assignment: CDR1 SQVTM and CDR2 ANQGSEA. CDR3 length: 13 amino acids. CDR3 region: CSVIRATNTEASF. The DNA for the CDR3 is TGCAGCGTTATCAGAGCCACCAACACTGAAGCTTCCTTT.

V is TRBV7-8 and J is TRBJ2-5; D call uncertain. From germline, CDR1 is SGHVS and CDR2 FQNEAQ. The CDR3 is made up of 13 amino acids. V shed 2 bases and J shed 7 bases, with 11 bases lying between them. The CDR3 DNA is TGTGCCAGCAGCTTACTCACAACCGGGACCCAGTACTTC. Its protein is CASSLLTTGTQYF.

This clonotype was detected a few times. The chain employs TRBV24-1 and TRBJ1-5; D is unresolved. Germline loops: CDR1 KGHDR, CDR2 SFDVKD. CDR3 length: 13 amino acids. Trimming removed 10 bases from V and 7 bases from J, with 16 bases in between. The CDR3 sequence: CATTSGIGQPQHF. The CDR3 nucleotides are TGTGCCACTACTTCTGGGATAGGCCAGCCCCAGCATTTT.

This clonotype came up many times. This sequence joins TRBV5-1 and TRBJ2-1; 12 nucleotides match TRBD1. The CDR3 loop spans 17 amino acids. Germline V gene data show CDR1 as SGHRS and CDR2 as YFSETQ. J gave up 3 bases and V 4 bases, and 8 bases lay outside the gene matches. This chain's CDR3 is CASSPTGTGGYYNEQFF. In DNA, the CDR3 is TGCGCCAGCAGCCCCACCGGGACAGGGGGCTACTACAATGAGCAGTTCTTC.

This clonotype was seen only a few times. The J gene is TRBJ1-1, the V gene TRBV11-2; D ambiguous. The CDR3 consists of 15 residues. Germline loops: CDR1 SGHAT, CDR2 FQNNGV. The germline V and J ends were trimmed by 1 base and 1 base, with 10 bases remaining between them. This CDR3 is CASSLGSDANTEAFF. The CDR3, as DNA: TGTGCCAGCAGCTTAGGGTCGGACGCGAACACTGAAGCTTTCTTT.

This clonotype was detected many times. The genes are TRBV5-1 and TRBJ1-3, with a weak D call TRBD1 (5 bases). Trimming cost V 2 bases and J 0 bases, with 9 bases left between them. Looked up from germline, CDR1 is SGHRS and CDR2 is YFSETQ. The CDR3 is 15 residues long. CDR3: CASSLDSVSGNTIYF. CDR3 nucleotides: TGCGCCAGCAGCTTAGACAGCGTCTCTGGAAACACCATATATTTT.

V usage is TRBV20-1 and J usage is TRBJ2-7, with 8 bases fitting TRBD1. After removal of 3 bases from V and 2 bases from J, the junction contained 6 bases not matched to a gene. Germline CDR1 DFQATT, CDR2 SNEGSKA (reference sequence). CDR3 length: 14 residues. CDR3 sequence reads: CSASLGTGTYEQYV. CDR3 DNA: TGCAGTGCTAGCCTCGGGACAGGAACCTACGAGCAGTACGTC.

The chain is built from TRBV15 and TRBJ2-5, with 8 bases that match TRBD2. Germline V gene lookup returns CDR1 LNHNV and CDR2 YYDKDF (reference sequence). The J segment lost 5 bases and the V segment lost 0 bases, leaving 5 bases of the junction unmatched. The CDR3 length is 15 residues. Written as DNA, the CDR3 is TGTGCCACCAGCAGAGATCTTAGCGGGACGGAGACCCAGTACTTC. Its protein product is CATSRDLSGTETQYF. The full variable domain, with the rest looked up from reference TRBV15 and TRBJ2-5, is DAMVIQNPRYQVTQFGKPVTLSCSQTLNHNVMYWYQQKSSQAPKLLFHYYDKDFNNEADTPDNFQSRRPNTSFCFLDIRSPGLGDTAMYLCATSRDLSGTETQYFGPGTRLLVL.

The chain uses TRBV20-1 and TRBJ2-2; TRBD2 matches at 7 bases. Per the germline V gene, CDR1 is DFQATT and CDR2 is SNEGSKA (reference sequence). The CDR3 runs 13 residues. J lost 7 bases, V lost 3 bases, and 5 bases had no gene match. CDR3 sequence reads: CSASGRWGGELFF. The CDR3 DNA follows: TGCAGTGCTAGCGGGAGGTGGGGCGGGGAGCTGTTTTTT.

This clonotype was seen a few times. The chain combines TRBV20-1 with TRBJ2-7; 7 bases line up with TRBD1. V was clipped by 4 bases and J by 4 bases; unmatched bases: 13. The CDR3 runs 15 residues. Germline V lookup: CDR1 DFQATT, CDR2 SNEGSKA (reference sequence). The CDR3 loop reads CSAMPNRGLRYEQYF. For the CDR3, the DNA is TGCAGTGCTATGCCTAACAGGGGCCTTCGTTACGAGCAGTACTTC.

This chain joins TRBV19 and TRBJ1-2; D is possibly TRBD1 (6 bases). Trimming cost V 4 bases and J 2 bases, with 17 bases left between them. Germline CDR1 LNHDA, CDR2 SQIVND (reference sequence). The CDR3 loop spans 16 amino acids. The CDR3 reads CASSRDKAYLNYGYTF. CDR3 DNA: TGTGCCAGTAGTAGGGACAAGGCGTACTTAAACTATGGCTACACCTTC.

This clonotype was picked up a small number of times. The DNA for the CDR3 is TGCAGTGCTAGTCCGACTAGCGGGAGGGCCGCCTACCAGAACACCGGGGAGCTGTTTTTT. Translation: CSASPTSGRAAYQNTGELFF. This chain uses TRBV20-1 with TRBJ2-2, with 14 bases lining up with TRBD2. V was pared by 3 bases and J by 1 base, with 13 bases of the junction left unmatched. CDR1 and CDR2 from the germline V gene are DFQATT and SNEGSKA (reference sequence). The CDR3 runs 20 residues.

The V call is TRBV5-1, the J call TRBJ1-4, with D possibly TRBD1 on 6 matching bases. The V end was cut by 0 bases, the J end by 8 bases, with 14 bases between. The CDR3 has 15 residues. In germline, CDR1 is SGHRS, CDR2 YFSETQ. CDR3 sequence: CASSLAAAGGEKLFF. In nucleotides, the CDR3 is TGCGCCAGCAGCTTGGCAGCCGCGGGGGGCGAAAAACTGTTTTTT.

The J gene is TRBJ1-3, the V gene TRBV2, with D perhaps matching TRBD1 (6 bases). Trimming cost V 10 bases and J 0 bases, with 19 bases left between them. The CDR3 runs 16 residues. In germline, CDR1 is SNHLY, CDR2 FYNNEI. The CDR3 is CAIDDGGLNSGNTIYF. DNA for the CDR3: TGTGCCATCGATGATGGGGGCCTGAACTCTGGAAACACCATATATTTT. The variable domain in full, completed from reference TRBV2 and TRBJ1-3, reads EPEVTQTPSHQVTQMGQEVILRCVPISNHLYFYWYRQILGQKVEFLVSFYNNEISEKSEIFDDQFSVERPDGSNFTLKIRSTKLEDSAMYFCAIDDGGLNSGNTIYFGEGSWLTVV.

This clonotype occurred many times. The chain has TRBV15 and TRBJ2-1; no firm D call. This CDR3 region has 16 residues. The V and J ends lost 0 bases and 2 bases respectively, with 11 bases between them. Germline-derived CDR1 and CDR2 are LNHNV and YYDKDF (reference sequence). CDR3 residues: CATSRDPQQTYNEQFF. CDR3 DNA: TGTGCCACCAGCAGAGATCCACAGCAGACCTACAATGAGCAGTTCTTC.

This clonotype was counted a few times. The chain links TRBV2 to TRBJ2-4, with D perhaps TRBD2 (5 bases). Germline V gene sequence: CDR1 SNHLY, CDR2 FYNNEI. Trimming removed 5 bases at V and 3 bases at J, with 20 bases between. CDR3 length: 17 residues. This CDR3 reads CASSYGGLAIDKNIQYF. CDR3 in DNA: TGTGCCAGCAGTTATGGAGGACTTGCCATCGACAAAAACATTCAGTACTTC.

This chain uses TRBV9 with TRBJ2-7; 7 positions agree with TRBD2. There are 16 residues in the CDR3. Germline CDR1 and CDR2: SGDLS and YYNGEE. The ends lost 3 bases at V and 4 bases at J; junction bases unmatched: 13. For the CDR3, the DNA is TGTGCCAGCAGCGCACCTTTGGCTAGCGGTTTATACGAGCAGTACTTC. Residues: CASSAPLASGLYEQYF.

This clonotype came up a few times. The CDR3 coding sequence is TGCAGTGCTATTCCCGGCCTAGTTGGGACTGAAGCTTTCTTT. Protein: CSAIPGLVGTEAFF. This chain links TRBV20-1 with TRBJ1-1; no reliable D call. V gave up 4 bases and J gave up 5 bases, with 17 bases separating them. The CDR3 has 14 amino acids. The germline gives CDR1 DFQATT, CDR2 SNEGSKA (reference sequence).

This clonotype was counted only a few times. The chain has TRBV11-2 and TRBJ2-3; 13 bases align to TRBD2. J gave up 0 bases and V 5 bases, and 8 bases lay outside the gene matches. This CDR3 is built from 18 residues. CDR1 is SGHAT, CDR2 FQNNGV, per germline. This CDR3 reads CASSRTSGSLSSTDTQYF. In nucleotides, the CDR3 is TGTGCCAGCAGCCGGACTAGCGGGAGCCTTTCGAGCACAGATACGCAGTATTTT.